Below are 3 T cell receptor beta chains sequenced from a single sample in a study of cytotoxic CD8 clonotypes in ibrutinib-treated CLL. Repertoires were generated with immunoSEQ multiplex PCR, while TCRdb's copy carries only in-frame clones and drops some. The data show 65,000 to 80,000 clones, with around four fifths seen just once and around 36% held by the top ten. Sample: PBMCs, taken after 24 months of ibrutinib treatment. The source of these receptors is a human donor with chronic lymphocytic leukemia.

The chain links TRBV27 to TRBJ2-3, with D possibly being TRBD1 or TRBD2 (5 bases each). V lost 5 bases, J lost 1 base, and 13 bases lay in between. There are 15 residues in the CDR3. The germline gives CDR1 MNHEY, CDR2 SMNVEV (reference sequence). DNA for the CDR3: TGTGCCAGCAGTCTCTGGGACGGGGGCACAGATACGCAGTATTTT. Protein sequence: CASSLWDGGTDTQYF.

This clone came up once. The chain joins TRBV18 to TRBJ2-2, with D maybe TRBD1 (5 bases). The CDR3 is 16 residues long. The germline gives CDR1 KGHSH, CDR2 LQKENI. Trimming removed 6 bases from V and 0 bases from J, with 14 bases in between. CDR3: CASSSRGRANTGELFF. In nucleotides, the CDR3 is TGTGCCAGCTCGTCTCGAGGCAGGGCGAACACCGGGGAGCTGTTTTTT.

This clone was found a few times. The same CDR3 arises from other DNA sequences in this sample as well. The J gene is TRBJ2-5, the V gene TRBV7-2; D ambiguous. CDR3 length equals 12 residues. Trimming took 3 bases from V and 2 from J, leaving 4 bases between them. Germline assignment: CDR1 SGHTA and CDR2 FQGNSA. The CDR3 spells CASSLDQETQYF. The CDR3 bases are TGTGCCAGCAGCTTGGATCAAGAGACCCAGTACTTC.